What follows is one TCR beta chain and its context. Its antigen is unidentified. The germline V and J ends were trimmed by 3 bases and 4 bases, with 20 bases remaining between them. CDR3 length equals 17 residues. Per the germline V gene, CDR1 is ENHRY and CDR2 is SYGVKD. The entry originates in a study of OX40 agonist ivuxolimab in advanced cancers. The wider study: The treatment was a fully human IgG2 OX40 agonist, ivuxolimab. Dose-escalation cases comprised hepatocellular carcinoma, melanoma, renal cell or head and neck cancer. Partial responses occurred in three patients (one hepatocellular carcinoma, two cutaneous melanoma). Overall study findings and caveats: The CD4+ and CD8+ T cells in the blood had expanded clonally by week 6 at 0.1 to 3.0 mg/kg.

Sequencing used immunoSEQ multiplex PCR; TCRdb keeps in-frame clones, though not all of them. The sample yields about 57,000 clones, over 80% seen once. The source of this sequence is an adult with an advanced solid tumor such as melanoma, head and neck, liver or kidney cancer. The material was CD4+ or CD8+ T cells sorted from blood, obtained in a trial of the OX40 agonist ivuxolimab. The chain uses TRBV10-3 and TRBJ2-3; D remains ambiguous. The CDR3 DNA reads TGTGCCATCAGTGACCTATTGCAGAGTGGAATTTCAGATACGCAGTATTTT. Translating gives CAISDLLQSGISDTQYF.